This T cell receptor beta chain was captured in a study of beta chain features in type 1 diabetes. The CDR3 is made up of 12 amino acids. V was shortened by 4 bases and J by 5 bases, with 8 bases between the two germline ends. Per the germline V gene, CDR1 is SEHNR and CDR2 is FQNEAQ (reference sequence). Points from the study as a whole: Fewer insertions but more deletions were seen at VDJ junctions in type 1 diabetes patients. Type 1 diabetes patients had TCRB CDR3s that were shorter (moderately but significantly so) in all four CD4+ subsets.

This clone was observed a few times. Its target is not known. Expressed TCRB transcripts were sequenced after all isolated RNA was converted to cDNA. The repertoire was sequenced with immunoSEQ multiplex PCR; TCRdb's copy has only in-frame clones and lacks some. The sample records some 350,000 clones, around 10% being singletons. It was one heparinised blood draw, averaging about 120 mL, that each donor gave. Cell sorting via CD45RO/CCR7/CD25/CD127/CD95/CD27 was performed to obtain CD4+ naive, central memory, regulatory and stem cell-like memory cells. The purity of all sorted populations exceeded 95%.

The receptor was derived from a young man with type 1 diabetes. Material: central memory CD4+ T cells from blood. The rearrangement uses TRBV7-9 and TRBJ1-1; weak D call: TRBD1 (5 bases). The CDR3 bases are TGTGCCAGCAGCTCCGGGGGGACTGAAGCTTTCTTT. Its translation is CASSSGGTEAFF.